This TCR beta chain was recorded in a study of T cell changes during pregnancy in multiple sclerosis. Repertoires were generated with immunoSEQ multiplex PCR, while TCRdb's copy carries only in-frame clones and drops some. The sample contains some 58,000 clones, almost 97% of which appear only once. The clonotype comes from a female donor with multiple sclerosis, enrolled in a pregnancy study. The source was CD8+ T cells from peripheral blood mononuclear cells, collected after pregnancy.

DNA for the CDR3: TGTGCCAGCAGCTTAGGACGGGAACGCACCTACGAGCAGTACTTC. Translated, it gives CASSLGRERTYEQYF. This chain joins TRBV7-9 and TRBJ2-7; D is perhaps TRBD2 (5 bases). The CDR3 has 15 residues. V lost 1 base, J lost 2 bases, and 12 bases lay in between. Germline lookup yields CDR1 SEHNR and CDR2 FQNEAQ (reference sequence).